This T cell receptor (beta chain) was profiled in a study of tumor-infiltrating lymphocytes in glioblastoma multiforme. About this clonotype: A read error may produce the germline difference seen at one junction end.

Three nested ARM-PCR rounds with V-beta and C-beta primers built TCRB libraries. TCRB cDNA was made from roughly 450 ng total RNA. TCRdb re-analysed the multiplex PCR reads in MiXCR, keeping a single row per CDR3 protein. This table has around 10,000 distinct CDR3 sequences, roughly 70% appearing once. The V gene's germline CDR1 is LGHNA and CDR2 YNFKEQ. The CDR3 loop spans 17 amino acids. This receptor was obtained from a male donor with glioblastoma. Sequencing used brain tumor tissue. The V gene is TRBV4-2, the J gene TRBJ2-3, with TRBD2 identical over 8 bases. Here the CDR3 reads CASSQELVSGTTDTLYF. Written as DNA, the CDR3 is TGTGCCAGCAGCCAAGAGTTGGTTAGCGGGACCACAGATACGCTGTATTTT.